This T cell receptor beta chain was observed in a study of CD8 T cells in ankylosing spondylitis. General study findings and limits: Significant enrichment of disease-linked clones was reported in matched ankylosing spondylitis synovial fluid. Some of the motif variants had earlier been found in reactive arthritis patients' fluid and blood.

The germline V gene encodes CDR1 MNHNS and CDR2 SASEGT. The CDR3 length is 16 residues. With 6 bases removed from V and 2 bases from J, the gap between germline ends came to 19 bases. This clonotype showed up many times. What it binds is unknown. Making use of molecular barcodes, quantitative 5'-RACE generated TCR beta libraries. One entry per CDR3 protein, called by TCRdb with MiXCR from the 5' RACE reads. This table has 200,000 to 250,000 distinct CDR3 sequences, about 10% appearing once. The receptor comes from a male donor with ankylosing spondylitis or in good health (not recorded which). The chain uses TRBV6-1 and TRBJ2-5; D is possibly TRBD1 (5 bases). Sequences were obtained from blood, either unsorted or a sorted T cell fraction (not recorded which). This CDR3 reads CASRVGLRDDQETQYF. CDR3 nucleotides: TGTGCCAGCAGGGTGGGGCTTAGGGATGATCAAGAGACCCAGTACTTC.